The 9 T cell receptor beta chains given below trace back to one sample, sequenced in a study of T cell responses to AZD1222 COVID-19 vaccine. Using immunoSEQ multiplex PCR, the repertoire was profiled, and TCRdb retains in-frame clones only, with some absent. The data show around 140,000 clones, with over 85% seen just once and about 4.8% held by the top ten. The specimen was peripheral blood, collected on day 0 of AZD1222 vaccination. These receptors were obtained from an adult in good health.

This chain uses TRBV6-6 with TRBJ1-5; no clear D. Germline-derived CDR1 and CDR2 are MNHNY and SVGAGI (reference sequence). The CDR3 runs to 14 residues. The V gene lost 10 bases and the J gene lost 6 bases, with 19 bases spanning the gap. The CDR3 nucleotides are TGTGCCATTAAGGGAGGTTTTGAAGGTCAGCCCCAGCATTTT. This gives the protein CAIKGGFEGQPQHF.

This sequence joins TRBV2 and TRBJ1-5; 9 positions agree with TRBD1. Per germline, CDR1 SNHLY and CDR2 FYNNEI. The CDR3 totals 15 residues. V shed 1 base and J 5 bases; nucleotides not matched to a gene: 3. Here the CDR3 reads CASSEGRQGDQPQHF. The CDR3 bases are TGTGCCAGCAGTGAAGGGCGACAGGGGGATCAGCCCCAGCATTTT.

V usage is TRBV7-9 and J usage is TRBJ1-1, with TRBD1 matching 9 bases. Germline CDR1 SEHNR, CDR2 FQNEAQ (reference sequence). V was pared by 5 bases and J by 4 bases, with 11 bases of the junction left unmatched. The length of the CDR3 is 16 residues. The CDR3 DNA sequence: TGTGCCAGCAGCGCAACAAGTGGACAGGGGAGCACTGAAGCTTTCTTT. Translation gives CASSATSGQGSTEAFF.

A single count supports this clone. The rearrangement uses TRBV15 and TRBJ2-2; 8 bases map to TRBD2. The CDR3 loop spans 18 amino acids. J gave up 1 base and V 3 bases, and 10 bases lay outside the gene matches. Looked up from germline, CDR1 is LNHNV and CDR2 is YYDKDF (reference sequence). The DNA for the CDR3 is TGTGCCACCAGCAGGGGTTCTAGCGGGTATTTGAACACCGGGGAGCTGTTTTTT. Translation: CATSRGSSGYLNTGELFF.

The V gene is TRBV5-1, the J gene TRBJ2-5; 8 positions agree with TRBD2. The CDR3 loop spans 15 amino acids. V lost 4 bases and J lost 1; bases outside the gene matches: 6. Germline V lookup: CDR1 SGHRS, CDR2 YFSETQ. CDR3 residues: CASSTRSGVQETQYF. As DNA, the CDR3 is TGCGCCAGCAGCACCCGTAGCGGGGTCCAAGAGACCCAGTACTTC.

V gene TRBV7-6 combines with J gene TRBJ1-6; possible D gene TRBD1, 6 bases. V shed 5 bases and J shed 5 bases, with 13 bases lying between them. Germline CDR1 is SGHVS and CDR2 is FNYEAQ. This CDR3 contains 15 residues. CDR3 sequence reads: CASSLQGRDNSPLHF. The CDR3 DNA follows: TGTGCCAGCAGCCTCCAGGGGCGGGATAATTCACCCCTCCACTTT. The variable domain in full, with the rest retrieved from reference TRBV7-6 and TRBJ1-6, is GAGVSQSPRYKVTKRGQDVALRCDPISGHVSLYWYRQALGQGPEFLTYFNYEAQQDKSGLPNDRFSAERPEGSISTLTIQRTEQRDSAMYRCASSLQGRDNSPLHFGNGTRLTVT.

The V gene is TRBV19, the J gene TRBJ2-7, with 9 bases fitting TRBD2. V lost 3 bases to trimming and J lost 4 bases; unmatched junction nucleotides: 7. Per germline, CDR1 LNHDA and CDR2 SQIVND (reference sequence). The CDR3 has 15 amino acids. CDR3 in DNA: TGTGCCAGTAGTATGGGGGCTAGCGGGAAATACGAGCAGTACTTC. Residues: CASSMGASGKYEQYF. Full variable domain (remainder filled in from reference TRBV19 and TRBJ2-7): DGGITQSPKYLFRKEGQNVTLSCEQNLNHDAMYWYRQDPGQGLRLIYYSQIVNDFQKGDIAEGYSVSREKKESFPLTVTSAQKNPTAFYLCASSMGASGKYEQYFGPGTRLTVT.

The chain employs TRBV20-1 and TRBJ1-1; no firm D call. The CDR3 length is 12 residues. The V end was cut by 3 bases, the J end by 3 bases, with 8 bases between. The germline V gene has CDR1 DFQATT and CDR2 SNEGSKA (reference sequence). CDR3 residues: CSASLLYTEAFF. The CDR3 nucleotides read TGCAGTGCTAGTCTATTGTACACTGAAGCTTTCTTT.

CDR3 DNA sequence: TGTGCCAGCAGTAGGGCTAACACAGATACGCAGTATTTT. It yields the protein CASSRANTDTQYF. This rearrangement joins TRBV12-3 or TRBV12-4 to TRBJ2-3; D remains unclear. V lost 5 bases, J lost 2 bases, and 8 bases lay in between. This CDR3 has 13 residues.